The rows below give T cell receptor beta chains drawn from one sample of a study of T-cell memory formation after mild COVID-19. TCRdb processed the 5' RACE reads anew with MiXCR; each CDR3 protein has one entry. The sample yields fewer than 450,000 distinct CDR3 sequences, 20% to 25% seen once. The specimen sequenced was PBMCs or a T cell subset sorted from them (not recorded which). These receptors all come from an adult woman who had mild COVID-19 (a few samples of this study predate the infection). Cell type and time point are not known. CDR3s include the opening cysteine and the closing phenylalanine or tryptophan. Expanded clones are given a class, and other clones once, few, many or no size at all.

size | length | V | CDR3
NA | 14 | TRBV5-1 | CASSLGRYVTEAFF
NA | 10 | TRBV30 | CAWSIETQYF
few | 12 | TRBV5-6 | CASSWQGTEQFF
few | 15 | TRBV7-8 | CASSQGQGWSDTQYF
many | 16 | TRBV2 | CASSERAGGRTDTQYF
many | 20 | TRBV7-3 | CASSSLGRHHSSRGTDTQYF
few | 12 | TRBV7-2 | CASSLGRSEQYF
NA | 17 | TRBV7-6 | CASSDPPGTSGRNEQFF
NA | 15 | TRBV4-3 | CASSRGGAGEYEQYF
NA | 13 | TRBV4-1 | CASSQLPGYEQFF
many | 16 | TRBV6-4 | CASSDSTSSGANVLTF
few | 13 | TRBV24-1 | CATSDPLTVIYTF
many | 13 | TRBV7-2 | CASRLNTGETQYF
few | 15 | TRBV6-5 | CASSYSGWRGTEAFF
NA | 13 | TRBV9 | CASSAEWGTEAFF
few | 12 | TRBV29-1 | CSADGWGHEQYF
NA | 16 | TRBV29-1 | CSVRARAGGPSNEQFF
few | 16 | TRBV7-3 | CASSSIGGGLVNEQFF
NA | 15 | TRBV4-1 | CASSRGTGVDSPLHF
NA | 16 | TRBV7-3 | CASSLSGGGAGETQYF
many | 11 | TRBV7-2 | CASSPAREQYF
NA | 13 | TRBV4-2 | CASSQGFRYEQYF
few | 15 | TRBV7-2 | CASKPTRSGYNEQFF
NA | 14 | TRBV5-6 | CASRRQGAQNGYTF
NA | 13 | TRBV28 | CASSLKGRGRPGF
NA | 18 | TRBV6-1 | CASILSWGRNPSLATQYF
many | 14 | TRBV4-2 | CASSQDPYQETQYF
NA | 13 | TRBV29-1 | CSVRGGSTYEQYF
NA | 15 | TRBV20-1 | CSARTSGYPYNEQFF
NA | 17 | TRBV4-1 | CASSQVGATGTSYEQYF
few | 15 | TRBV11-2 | CASSLGLREQETQYF
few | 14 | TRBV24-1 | CATPTQDRGYGYTF
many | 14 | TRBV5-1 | CASSPGQNTDTQYF
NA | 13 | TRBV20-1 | CSAEGGGTDTQYF
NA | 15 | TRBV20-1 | CSARGFGQGNTEAFF
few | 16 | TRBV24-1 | CATSELDRGGNQPQHF
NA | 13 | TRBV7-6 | CASAPGGLNEQYF
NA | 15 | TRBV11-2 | CASSDPGGTSYEQYF
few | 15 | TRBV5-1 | CASSLSGGRTDTQYF
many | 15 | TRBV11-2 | CASSPSGHSGNTIYF
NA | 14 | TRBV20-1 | CSASRGAMNTEAFF
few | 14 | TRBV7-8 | CASSPRIGGQDQFF
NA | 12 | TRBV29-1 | CSVEGLESEQYF
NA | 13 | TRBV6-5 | CASRPDTPGGYTF
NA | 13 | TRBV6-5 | CASSYSSGLEQYF
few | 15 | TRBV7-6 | CASSPEGGEADTQYF
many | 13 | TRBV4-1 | CASSQDRRETQYF
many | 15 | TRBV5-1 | CASSLAASWEYGYTF
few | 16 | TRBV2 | CASSGGGRDGSYEQYF
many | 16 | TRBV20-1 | CSAPKRQGMGYNEQFF
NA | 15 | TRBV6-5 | CASRPGTSGMNEQFF
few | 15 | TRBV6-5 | CASSYVGGQRGEAFF
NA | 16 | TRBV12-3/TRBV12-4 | CASSLGYRGLNTEAFF
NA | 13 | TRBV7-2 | CASSLETFWPQHF
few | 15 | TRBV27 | CASSLQAGPNYGYTF
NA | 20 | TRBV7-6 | CASSPLGQGEPYSGANVLTF
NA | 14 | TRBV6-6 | CASSYEGVNTEAFF